This T cell receptor beta chain was identified during a study of blood T cell repertoires in COVID-19. Original handling: Using reference gene primer amplification, nucleated cell counts were estimated. Sequencing was performed with immunoSEQ multiplex PCR; in TCRdb, only in-frame clones are kept and a portion is missing. V, J and clone size reflect that table, while D and trimming were determined from the DNA. The table records about 20,000 clones, about 85% of them present only once. V was pared by 3 bases and J by 1 base, with 13 bases between. Germline V gives CDR1 ENHRY, CDR2 SYGVKD. The CDR3 loop spans 17 amino acids.

The chain uses TRBV10-3 and TRBJ2-6, with a tentative D call TRBD1 (6 bases). The clonotype comes from a human donor with active COVID-19. The donor label of this sample is uncertain. Specimen: peripheral blood. As DNA, the CDR3 is TGTGCCATCAGTGATTTGGGACACGTTTCTGGGGCCAACGTCCTGACTTTC. Protein: CAISDLGHVSGANVLTF.